Listed below are T cell receptor beta chains from one sample, sequenced in a study of PD-L1 blockade in urothelial cancer. Using immunoSEQ multiplex PCR, the repertoire was profiled, and TCRdb retains in-frame clones only, with some absent. The data show around 2,200 clones, with more than 35% seen just once and more than 15% held by the top ten. Sample: tumor tissue, taken before atezolizumab (anti-PD-L1) treatment. These receptors were taken from a man in his 60s with urothelial cancer. Both conserved end residues are part of each CDR3. D genes are given only for firm matches.

v_call: TRBV19; cdr3_length: 16; j_call: TRBJ2-7; d_call: TRBD1; cdr3_aa: CASSIPGAGGWHEQYF
v_call: TRBV18; cdr3_length: 15; j_call: TRBJ2-1; d_call: TRBD2; cdr3_aa: CASSPRLAGENEQFF
v_call: TRBV11-1; cdr3_length: 16; j_call: TRBJ2-3; d_call: TRBD2; cdr3_aa: CASSAGTSGITDTQYF
v_call: TRBV6-8; cdr3_length: 14; j_call: TRBJ2-7; d_call: -; cdr3_aa: CASIPRRGTYEQYF
v_call: TRBV6-8; cdr3_length: 15; j_call: TRBJ1-2; d_call: -; cdr3_aa: CASSPGPGDSYGYTF
v_call: TRBV9; cdr3_length: 14; j_call: TRBJ2-5; d_call: -; cdr3_aa: CASSKRREGETQYF
v_call: TRBV19; cdr3_length: 16; j_call: TRBJ1-6; d_call: -; cdr3_aa: CASSILEGSRNSPLHF
v_call: TRBV27; cdr3_length: 15; j_call: TRBJ1-5; d_call: -; cdr3_aa: CASSASSTYNQPQHF
v_call: TRBV12-5; cdr3_length: 12; j_call: TRBJ1-5; d_call: -; cdr3_aa: CASGLVEGSSHF
v_call: TRBV19; cdr3_length: 13; j_call: TRBJ2-1; d_call: -; cdr3_aa: CAVQVGQFNEQFF
v_call: TRBV19; cdr3_length: 13; j_call: TRBJ2-7; d_call: -; cdr3_aa: CASSIAGINEQYF
v_call: TRBV9; cdr3_length: 15; j_call: TRBJ2-1; d_call: -; cdr3_aa: CASSFTGSSYNEQFF
v_call: TRBV29-1; cdr3_length: 13; j_call: TRBJ1-1; d_call: -; cdr3_aa: CSVEKGTNTEAFF
v_call: TRBV5-1; cdr3_length: 16; j_call: TRBJ1-1; d_call: -; cdr3_aa: CASSLAVSRENTEAFF
v_call: TRBV11-3; cdr3_length: 16; j_call: TRBJ2-4; d_call: TRBD1; cdr3_aa: CASSLSEGALRNIQYF
v_call: TRBV11-3; cdr3_length: 15; j_call: TRBJ1-6; d_call: TRBD1; cdr3_aa: CASSARDRGNSPLHF
v_call: TRBV19; cdr3_length: 17; j_call: TRBJ1-2; d_call: -; cdr3_aa: CASSIDRWDSPNYGYTF
v_call: TRBV18; cdr3_length: 13; j_call: TRBJ1-5; d_call: -; cdr3_aa: CASSPASNQPQHF
v_call: TRBV28; cdr3_length: 16; j_call: TRBJ2-2; d_call: TRBD1; cdr3_aa: CASSLDRGKSPGELFF
v_call: TRBV11-3; cdr3_length: 17; j_call: TRBJ1-5; d_call: -; cdr3_aa: CASSFEGSSPIEGAQHF
v_call: TRBV11-3; cdr3_length: 15; j_call: TRBJ2-5; d_call: -; cdr3_aa: CASSRGDGPQETQYF
v_call: TRBV18; cdr3_length: 15; j_call: TRBJ1-1; d_call: -; cdr3_aa: CASSPAVLRDTEAFF
v_call: TRBV11-3; cdr3_length: 14; j_call: TRBJ2-2; d_call: -; cdr3_aa: CASSLGHNTGELFF
v_call: TRBV7-4; cdr3_length: 17; j_call: TRBJ2-2; d_call: TRBD2; cdr3_aa: CASSGPPGLAATGELFF
v_call: TRBV27; cdr3_length: 14; j_call: TRBJ1-6; d_call: -; cdr3_aa: CASSLTGINSPLHF
v_call: TRBV19; cdr3_length: 15; j_call: TRBJ1-2; d_call: -; cdr3_aa: CASSIQVEDNYGYTF
v_call: TRBV6-8; cdr3_length: 15; j_call: TRBJ1-5; d_call: -; cdr3_aa: CASSYSFGLNQPQHF
v_call: TRBV9; cdr3_length: 16; j_call: TRBJ2-7; d_call: TRBD1; cdr3_aa: CASSPRAGTGQYEQYF
v_call: TRBV9; cdr3_length: 14; j_call: TRBJ1-2; d_call: TRBD1; cdr3_aa: CADRDRGANYGYTF
v_call: TRBV6-4; cdr3_length: 18; j_call: TRBJ2-2; d_call: TRBD1; cdr3_aa: CASSPGAGQGKYTGELFF
v_call: TRBV6-8; cdr3_length: 13; j_call: TRBJ2-3; d_call: TRBD2; cdr3_aa: CASTSGSVDTQYF
v_call: TRBV6-8; cdr3_length: 14; j_call: TRBJ2-7; d_call: -; cdr3_aa: CASRDPGGAYEQYF
v_call: TRBV15; cdr3_length: 15; j_call: TRBJ2-7; d_call: TRBD1; cdr3_aa: CATSTGQGLTYEQYF
v_call: TRBV19; cdr3_length: 15; j_call: TRBJ1-5; d_call: TRBD1; cdr3_aa: CASSMGQGFNQPQHF
v_call: TRBV19; cdr3_length: 17; j_call: TRBJ2-3; d_call: TRBD2; cdr3_aa: CASSTMPGLAGTDTQYF
v_call: TRBV6-8; cdr3_length: 15; j_call: TRBJ2-1; d_call: -; cdr3_aa: CASSLSPDSYNEQFF
v_call: TRBV19; cdr3_length: 14; j_call: TRBJ2-7; d_call: TRBD2; cdr3_aa: CASSPGLAGSEQYF
v_call: TRBV14; cdr3_length: 13; j_call: TRBJ2-1; d_call: -; cdr3_aa: CASSQDINNEQFF
v_call: TRBV14; cdr3_length: 14; j_call: TRBJ2-3; d_call: -; cdr3_aa: CASSQGDTTDTQYF
v_call: TRBV15; cdr3_length: 15; j_call: TRBJ2-7; d_call: -; cdr3_aa: CATSREGQSSYEQYF
v_call: TRBV6-8; cdr3_length: 17; j_call: TRBJ1-1; d_call: -; cdr3_aa: CASSVILSSGENTEAFF
v_call: TRBV11-3; cdr3_length: 14; j_call: TRBJ2-5; d_call: -; cdr3_aa: CASSPAGLLETQYF
v_call: TRBV6-8; cdr3_length: 14; j_call: TRBJ1-2; d_call: -; cdr3_aa: CASKPSGTGRGYTF
v_call: TRBV14; cdr3_length: 14; j_call: TRBJ2-7; d_call: -; cdr3_aa: CASSPNSGAGEQYF
v_call: TRBV19; cdr3_length: 14; j_call: TRBJ2-5; d_call: TRBD1; cdr3_aa: CATGTGGLGETQYF
v_call: TRBV6-8; cdr3_length: 15; j_call: TRBJ2-6; d_call: -; cdr3_aa: CASSLTGIGANVLTF
v_call: TRBV6-8; cdr3_length: 17; j_call: TRBJ2-5; d_call: TRBD1; cdr3_aa: CASGHPQFTGGQETQYF
v_call: TRBV29-1; cdr3_length: 15; j_call: TRBJ2-3; d_call: TRBD2; cdr3_aa: CSVGTSGGGTDTQYF
v_call: TRBV29-1; cdr3_length: 14; j_call: TRBJ1-1; d_call: -; cdr3_aa: CSVEFVLKSSEAFF
v_call: TRBV28; cdr3_length: 15; j_call: TRBJ1-1; d_call: TRBD1; cdr3_aa: CASRLLTGGDTEAFF
v_call: TRBV28; cdr3_length: 14; j_call: TRBJ1-3; d_call: -; cdr3_aa: CASSRQSSGNTIYF
v_call: TRBV6-8; cdr3_length: 13; j_call: TRBJ1-2; d_call: TRBD1; cdr3_aa: CASHDRARQGYTF
v_call: TRBV19; cdr3_length: 14; j_call: TRBJ1-5; d_call: TRBD1; cdr3_aa: CASSTTGNDQPQHF
v_call: TRBV5-1; cdr3_length: 15; j_call: TRBJ2-2; d_call: -; cdr3_aa: CASSHGQGMSGELFF